This T cell receptor beta chain came from a study of control samples from healthy donors and cancer patients. The table lists this clone with a few counts. In the same sample, other DNA sequences code for this CDR3. Repertoires were generated with immunoSEQ multiplex PCR, while TCRdb's copy carries only in-frame clones and drops some. There are over 200,000 clones in the sample; roughly 80% occur only once, and 10% to 15% lies in the top ten. The CDR3 totals 14 residues. The J segment lost 5 bases and the V segment lost 0 bases, leaving 0 bases of the junction unmatched. CDR1 and CDR2 (germline): SGHRS, YFSETQ.

The TCR comes from a woman aged 60 to 75 with lung cancer. Specimen: PBMCs. The chain is built from TRBV5-1 and TRBJ1-4; TRBD1 agrees at 8 bases. The CDR3 nucleotides are TGCGCCAGCAGCTTGGGACAGGGGAATGAAAAACTGTTTTTT. Protein product: CASSLGQGNEKLFF.